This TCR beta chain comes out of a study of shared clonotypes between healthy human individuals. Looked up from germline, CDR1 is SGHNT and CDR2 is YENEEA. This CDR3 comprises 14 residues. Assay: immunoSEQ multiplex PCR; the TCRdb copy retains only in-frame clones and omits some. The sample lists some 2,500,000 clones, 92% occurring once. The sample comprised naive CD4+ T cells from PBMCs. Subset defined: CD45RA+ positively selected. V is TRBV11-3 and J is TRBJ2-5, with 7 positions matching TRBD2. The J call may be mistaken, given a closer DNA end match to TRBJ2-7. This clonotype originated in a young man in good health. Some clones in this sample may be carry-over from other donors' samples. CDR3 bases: TGTGCCAGCAGCCCCGGCGGGAGTTTATACGAGCAGTACTTC. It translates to CASSPGGSLYEQYF.